Below, 6 T cell receptor beta chains from the same sample are listed, as sequenced in a study of response to subunit inactivated influenza vaccine (dated by TCRdb to about 2018). Library preparation employed RT-PCR. The sequencer listed for this sample is Illumina HiSeq 2500. TCRdb passed the public sequencing reads through fastp at Q25 and MiXCR, retaining productive beta sequences. CDR3 protein duplicates are merged, each entry listing the most common genes and DNA. This sample holds more than 450,000 distinct CDR3 sequences; around 8% were observed only once. The top ten clonotypes cover over 10% of the sample. Specimen: PBMCs from blood, collected about 24 months after vaccination. The receptor set was obtained from a man between 50 and 75 years old who received an inactivated influenza vaccine. Donor details come from another sample of the same person, matched by shared clones.

This clonotype was seen at least ten times. The CDR3 sequence is CASKLNTEAFF. In DNA, the CDR3 is TGTGCCAGCAAGCTCAACACTGAAGCTTTCTTT. This chain links TRBV2 with TRBJ1-1, with D unclear. The CDR3 consists of 11 residues. In germline, CDR1 is SNHLY, CDR2 FYNNEI. Trimming took off 7 bases at V and 2 bases at J, with 5 bases between the two ends. The full variable domain, its missing parts supplied by reference TRBV2 and TRBJ1-1, is EPEVTQTPSHQVTQMGQEVILRCVPISNHLYFYWYRQILGQKVEFLVSFYNNEISEKSEIFDDQFSVERPDGSNFTLKIRSTKLEDSAMYFCASKLNTEAFFGQGTRLTVV.

With regard to this clonotype: A single base separates this from a much larger clone, so it may be a read error. In DNA form, the CDR3 reads TGTGCCAGCAGCCAACTAGAACCGACAGCGGAAGGGCTCTACGAGCAGTACTTC. As protein: CASSQLEPTAEGLYEQYF. The V call is TRBV13, the J call TRBJ2-7, with D perhaps matching TRBD1 or TRBD2 (5 bases each). Looked up from germline, CDR1 is PRHDT and CDR2 is FYEKMQ (reference sequence). Trimming stripped 5 bases from V and 3 bases from J, with 26 bases between. The CDR3 runs 18 residues.

This clonotype was seen repeatedly, ten times or more. The V and J genes are TRBV4-3 and TRBJ1-5, with TRBD1 matching 8 bases. The CDR3 is 15 amino acids. Germline assignment: CDR1 LGHNA and CDR2 YSLEER. V was clipped by 4 bases and J by 6 bases; unmatched bases: 8. In DNA form, the CDR3 reads TGCGCCAGCAGCCGAGACAGGGGCGGTAGTCAGCCCCAGCATTTT. This gives the protein CASSRDRGGSQPQHF.

Many counts were recorded for this clonotype. CDR3 protein: CASNDIRDYEQYF. CDR3 sequence (DNA): TGTGCCAGCAATGACATTAGGGACTACGAGCAGTACTTC. V is TRBV5-6 and J is TRBJ2-7; D ambiguous. The CDR3 spans 13 residues. Germline V gene data show CDR1 as SGHDT and CDR2 as YYEEEE. With 6 bases removed from V and 3 bases from J, the gap between germline ends came to 13 bases.

This clonotype was recorded at least ten times. V is TRBV7-3 and J is TRBJ1-5; 8 positions agree with TRBD1. With 5 bases clipped from V and 5 bases from J, the junction kept 2 bases outside the gene matches. Per germline, CDR1 SGHTA and CDR2 FQGTGA. This CDR3 has 13 residues. The CDR3 DNA is TGTGCCAGCAGCCCGGACAGGGATCAGCCCCAGCATTTT. The encoded protein is CASSPDRDQPQHF.

This clonotype occurred a few times. The CDR3 DNA is TGCGCCAGCAGCCAAGACCACACGAACACTGAAGCTTTCTTT. This gives the protein CASSQDHTNTEAFF. The gene calls are TRBV4-3 and TRBJ1-1; D call uncertain. CDR3 size: 14 residues. Germline V CDR1 and CDR2: LGHNA, YSLEER. With 0 bases removed from V and 1 base from J, the gap between germline ends came to 6 bases.